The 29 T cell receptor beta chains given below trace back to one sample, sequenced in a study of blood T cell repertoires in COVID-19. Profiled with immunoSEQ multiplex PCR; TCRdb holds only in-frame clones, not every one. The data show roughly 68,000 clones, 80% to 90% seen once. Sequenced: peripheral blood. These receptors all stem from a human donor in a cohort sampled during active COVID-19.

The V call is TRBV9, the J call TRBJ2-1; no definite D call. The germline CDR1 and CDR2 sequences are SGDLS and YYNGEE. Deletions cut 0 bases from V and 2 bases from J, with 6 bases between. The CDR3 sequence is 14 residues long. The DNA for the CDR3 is TGTGCCAGCAGCGTAGGCGGAACCTACAATGAGCAGTTCTTC. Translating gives CASSVGGTYNEQFF.

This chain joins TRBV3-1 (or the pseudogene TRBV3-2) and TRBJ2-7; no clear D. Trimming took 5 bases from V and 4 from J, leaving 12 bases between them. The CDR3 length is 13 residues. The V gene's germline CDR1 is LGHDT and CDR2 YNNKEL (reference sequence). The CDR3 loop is CASSTPSRYEQYF. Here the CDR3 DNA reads TGTGCCAGCAGCACCCCAAGCAGGTACGAGCAGTACTTC.

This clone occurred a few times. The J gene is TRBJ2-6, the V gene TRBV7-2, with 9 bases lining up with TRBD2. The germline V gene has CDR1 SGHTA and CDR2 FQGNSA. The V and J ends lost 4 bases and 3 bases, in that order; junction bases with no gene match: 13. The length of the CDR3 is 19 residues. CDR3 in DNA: TGTGCCAGCAGCTCCTTCCGGCGGGAGGGCCTTGGTGGGGCCAACGTCCTGACTTTC. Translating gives CASSSFRREGLGGANVLTF.

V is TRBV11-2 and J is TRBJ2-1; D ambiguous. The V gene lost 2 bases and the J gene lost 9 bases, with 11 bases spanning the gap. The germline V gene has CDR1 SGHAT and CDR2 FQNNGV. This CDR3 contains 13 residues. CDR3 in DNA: TGTGCCAGCAGCTTATCAACAGCCATTGAGCAGTTCTTC. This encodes CASSLSTAIEQFF.

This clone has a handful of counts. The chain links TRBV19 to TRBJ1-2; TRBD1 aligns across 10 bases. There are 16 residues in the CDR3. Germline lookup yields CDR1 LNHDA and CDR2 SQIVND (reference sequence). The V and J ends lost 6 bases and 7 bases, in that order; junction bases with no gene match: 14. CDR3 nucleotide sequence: TGTGCCAGTAGAACGGGGACAGGGGTCATGGGAGTTGGCTACACCTTC. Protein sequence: CASRTGTGVMGVGYTF.

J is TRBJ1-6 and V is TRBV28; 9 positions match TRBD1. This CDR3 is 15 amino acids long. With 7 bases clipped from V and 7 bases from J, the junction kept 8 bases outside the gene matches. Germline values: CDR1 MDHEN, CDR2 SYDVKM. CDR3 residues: CASITPGQGNSPLHF. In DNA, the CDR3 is TGTGCCAGCATAACTCCGGGACAGGGAAATTCACCCCTCCACTTT.

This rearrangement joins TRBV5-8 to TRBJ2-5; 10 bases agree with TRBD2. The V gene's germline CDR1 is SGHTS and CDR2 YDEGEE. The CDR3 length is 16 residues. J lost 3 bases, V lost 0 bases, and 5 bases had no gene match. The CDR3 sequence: CASSLGLAGAKETQYF. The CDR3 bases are TGTGCCAGCAGCTTGGGACTAGCGGGCGCGAAAGAGACCCAGTACTTC.

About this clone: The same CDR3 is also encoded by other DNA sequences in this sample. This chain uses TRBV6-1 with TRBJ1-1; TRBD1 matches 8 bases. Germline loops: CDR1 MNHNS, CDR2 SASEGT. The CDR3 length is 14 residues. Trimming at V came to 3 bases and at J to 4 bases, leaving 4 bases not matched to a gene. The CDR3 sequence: CASSDQGAVTEAFF. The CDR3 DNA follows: TGTGCCAGCAGTGACCAGGGGGCCGTCACTGAAGCTTTCTTT.

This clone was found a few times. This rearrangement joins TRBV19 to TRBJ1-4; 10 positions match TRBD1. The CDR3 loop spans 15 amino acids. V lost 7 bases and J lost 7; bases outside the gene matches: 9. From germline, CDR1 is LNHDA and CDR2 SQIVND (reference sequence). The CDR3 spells CASTLTGGEAEKLFF. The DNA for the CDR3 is TGTGCCAGTACCTTGACAGGGGGCGAGGCTGAAAAACTGTTTTTT. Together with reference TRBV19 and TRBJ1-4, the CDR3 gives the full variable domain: DGGITQSPKYLFRKEGQNVTLSCEQNLNHDAMYWYRQDPGQGLRLIYYSQIVNDFQKGDIAEGYSVSREKKESFPLTVTSAQKNPTAFYLCASTLTGGEAEKLFFGSGTQLSVL.

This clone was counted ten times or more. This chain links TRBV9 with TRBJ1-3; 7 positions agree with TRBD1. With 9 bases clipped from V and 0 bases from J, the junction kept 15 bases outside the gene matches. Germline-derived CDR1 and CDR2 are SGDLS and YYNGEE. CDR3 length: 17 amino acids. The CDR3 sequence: CATPKPRGMSSGNTIYF. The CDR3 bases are TGTGCCACCCCGAAACCCAGGGGGATGAGCTCTGGAAACACCATATATTTT.

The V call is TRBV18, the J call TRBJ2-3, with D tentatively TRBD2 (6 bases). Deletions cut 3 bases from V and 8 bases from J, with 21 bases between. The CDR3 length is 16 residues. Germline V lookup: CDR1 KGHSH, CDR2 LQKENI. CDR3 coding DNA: TGTGCCAGCTCACCTAATTCCGGGACTTTTGCTGGTACGCAGTATTTT. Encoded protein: CASSPNSGTFAGTQYF.

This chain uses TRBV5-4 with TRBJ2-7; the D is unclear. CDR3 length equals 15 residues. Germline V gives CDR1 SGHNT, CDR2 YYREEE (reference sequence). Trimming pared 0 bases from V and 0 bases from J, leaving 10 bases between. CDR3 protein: CASSLVGVDSYEQYF. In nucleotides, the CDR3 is TGTGCCAGCAGCTTGGTGGGCGTAGACTCCTACGAGCAGTACTTC.

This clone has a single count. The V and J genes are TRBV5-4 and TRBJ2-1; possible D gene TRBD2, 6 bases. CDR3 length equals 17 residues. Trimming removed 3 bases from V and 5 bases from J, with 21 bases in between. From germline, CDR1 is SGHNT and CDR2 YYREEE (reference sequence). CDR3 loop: CASSSPQDGSFHNEQFF. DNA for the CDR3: TGTGCCAGCAGCTCCCCCCAGGACGGGAGCTTCCACAATGAGCAGTTCTTC.

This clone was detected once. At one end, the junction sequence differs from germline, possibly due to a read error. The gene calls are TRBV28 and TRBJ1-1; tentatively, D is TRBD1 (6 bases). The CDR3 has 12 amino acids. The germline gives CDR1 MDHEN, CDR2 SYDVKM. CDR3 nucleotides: TGTGCCAGCAGCCATTTACAGGGACGCTATGACTTT. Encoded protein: CASSHLQGRYDF.

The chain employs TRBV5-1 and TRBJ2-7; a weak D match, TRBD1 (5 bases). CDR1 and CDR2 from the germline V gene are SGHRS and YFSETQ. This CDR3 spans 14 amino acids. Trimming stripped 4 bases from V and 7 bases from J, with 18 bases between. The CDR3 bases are TGCGCCAGCAGCCCGGACACCGACTCCTGGGAGCAGTACTTC. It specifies CASSPDTDSWEQYF.

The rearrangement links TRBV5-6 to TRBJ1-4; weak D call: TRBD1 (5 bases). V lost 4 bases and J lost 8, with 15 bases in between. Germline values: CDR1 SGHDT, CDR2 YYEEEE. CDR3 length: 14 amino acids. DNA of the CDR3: TGTGCCAGCAGCGGCGGCAGGGAAGGGGAAAAACTGTTTTTT. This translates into CASSGGREGEKLFF.

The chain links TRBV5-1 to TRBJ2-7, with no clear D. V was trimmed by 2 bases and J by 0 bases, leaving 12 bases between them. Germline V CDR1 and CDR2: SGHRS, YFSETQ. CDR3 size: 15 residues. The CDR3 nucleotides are TGCGCCAGCAGCTTTAGTTGGAGCGCCTCCTACGAGCAGTACTTC. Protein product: CASSFSWSASYEQYF.

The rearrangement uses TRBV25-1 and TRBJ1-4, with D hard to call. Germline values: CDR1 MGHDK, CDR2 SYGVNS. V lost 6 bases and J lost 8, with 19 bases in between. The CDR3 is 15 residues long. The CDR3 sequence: CASSDYNSGREKLFF. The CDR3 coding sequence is TGTGCCAGCAGCGACTATAACAGCGGTCGGGAAAAACTGTTTTTT.

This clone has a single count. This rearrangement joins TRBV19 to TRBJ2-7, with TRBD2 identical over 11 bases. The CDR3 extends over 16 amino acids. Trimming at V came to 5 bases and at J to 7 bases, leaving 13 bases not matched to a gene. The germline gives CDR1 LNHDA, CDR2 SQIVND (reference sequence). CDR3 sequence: CASSPYLAGGGYEQYF. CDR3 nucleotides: TGTGCCAGTAGTCCTTATCTAGCGGGAGGAGGTTATGAGCAGTACTTC.

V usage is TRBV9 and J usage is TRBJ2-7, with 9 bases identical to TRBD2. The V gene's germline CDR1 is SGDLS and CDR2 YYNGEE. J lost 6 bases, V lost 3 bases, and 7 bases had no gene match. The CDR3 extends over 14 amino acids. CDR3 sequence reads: CASSEGGLAIEQYF. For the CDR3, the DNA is TGTGCCAGCAGCGAGGGGGGACTAGCTATCGAGCAGTACTTC.

The CDR3 DNA reads TGTGCCAGCAGTGACAATGGCCAGAACTATGGCTACACCTTC. Amino acids: CASSDNGQNYGYTF. The rearrangement uses TRBV2 and TRBJ1-2; no reliable D call. This CDR3 contains 14 residues. CDR1 is SNHLY and CDR2 is FYNNEI in the germline V gene. With 3 bases removed from V and 2 bases from J, the gap between germline ends came to 10 bases. Combining the CDR3 with reference TRBV2 and TRBJ1-2 gives the whole variable domain EPEVTQTPSHQVTQMGQEVILRCVPISNHLYFYWYRQILGQKVEFLVSFYNNEISEKSEIFDDQFSVERPDGSNFTLKIRSTKLEDSAMYFCASSDNGQNYGYTFGSGTRLTVV.

This CDR3 reads CASSYPPQAMNTEAFF. CDR3 coding DNA: TGTGCCAGCAGTTACCCCCCCCAGGCTATGAACACTGAAGCTTTCTTT. This sequence joins TRBV6-5 and TRBJ1-1; D remains ambiguous. Per the germline V gene, CDR1 is MNHEY and CDR2 is SVGAGI. V was trimmed by 2 bases and J by 0 bases, leaving 13 bases between them. The CDR3 contains 16 residues.

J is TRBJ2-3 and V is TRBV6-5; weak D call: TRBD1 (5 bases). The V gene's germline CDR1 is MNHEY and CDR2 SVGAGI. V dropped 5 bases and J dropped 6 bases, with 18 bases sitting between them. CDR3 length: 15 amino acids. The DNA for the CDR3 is TGTGCCAGCAGTAGCAGGCAGGGTCCTTGGGATACGCAGTATTTT. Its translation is CASSSRQGPWDTQYF.

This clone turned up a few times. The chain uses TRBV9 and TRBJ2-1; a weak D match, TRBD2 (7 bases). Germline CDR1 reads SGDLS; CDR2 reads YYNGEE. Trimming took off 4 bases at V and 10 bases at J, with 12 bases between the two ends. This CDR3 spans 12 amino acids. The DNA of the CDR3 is TGTGCCAGCAGCCCTGGGAGGGGGGAGCAGTTCTTC. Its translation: CASSPGRGEQFF.

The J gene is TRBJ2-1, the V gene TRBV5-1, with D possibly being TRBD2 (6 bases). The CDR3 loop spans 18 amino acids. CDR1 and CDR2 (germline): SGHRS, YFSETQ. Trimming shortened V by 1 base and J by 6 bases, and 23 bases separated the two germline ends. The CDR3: CASSLNPASGQRTNEQFF. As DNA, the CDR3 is TGCGCCAGCAGCTTGAACCCCGCCAGCGGGCAGCGTACCAATGAGCAGTTCTTC.

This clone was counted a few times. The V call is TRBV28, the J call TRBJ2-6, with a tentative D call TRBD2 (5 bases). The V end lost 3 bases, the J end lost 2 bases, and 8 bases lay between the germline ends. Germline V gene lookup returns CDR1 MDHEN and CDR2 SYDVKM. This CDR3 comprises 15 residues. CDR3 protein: CASSFGGTGANVLTF. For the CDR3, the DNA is TGTGCCAGCAGTTTTGGAGGTACTGGGGCCAACGTCCTGACTTTC.

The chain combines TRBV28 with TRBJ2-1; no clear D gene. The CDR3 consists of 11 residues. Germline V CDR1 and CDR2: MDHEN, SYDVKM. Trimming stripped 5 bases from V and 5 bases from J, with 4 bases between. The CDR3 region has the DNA TGTGCCAGCAGTCCGGACAATGAGCAGTTCTTC. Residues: CASSPDNEQFF.

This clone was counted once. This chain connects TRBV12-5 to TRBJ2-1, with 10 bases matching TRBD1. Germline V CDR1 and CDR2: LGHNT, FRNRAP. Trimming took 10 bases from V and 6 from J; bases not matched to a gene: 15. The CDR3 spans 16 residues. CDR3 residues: CATIQVGTGVGNEQFF. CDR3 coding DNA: TGTGCTACTATCCAAGTAGGGACAGGGGTGGGCAATGAGCAGTTCTTC.

The CDR3 sequence is CASSLPGRIGELFF. CDR3 bases: TGTGCCAGCAGCTTACCCGGGAGGATCGGGGAGCTGTTTTTT. V gene TRBV11-2 combines with J gene TRBJ2-2; 7 bases agree with TRBD2. Per the germline V gene, CDR1 is SGHAT and CDR2 is FQNNGV. The ends lost 2 bases at V and 7 bases at J; junction bases unmatched: 4. The CDR3 extends over 14 amino acids. The whole variable domain, filled in from reference TRBV11-2 and TRBJ2-2, reads EAGVAQSPRYKIIEKRQSVAFWCNPISGHATLYWYQQILGQGPKLLIQFQNNGVVDDSQLPKDRFSAERLKGVDSTLKIQPAKLEDSAVYLCASSLPGRIGELFFGEGSRLTVL.